This TCR beta chain was retrieved from a study of cytomegalovirus exposure and HLA in healthy donors. Study-wide points: Analyses of presence/absence relied on an assumption of roughly uniform sequencing depth across donors. As a later analysis showed, a missense DCLRE1C variant was linked to trimming of TCR beta V- and J-genes. With high specificity and sensitivity, the classifier reportedly diagnosed cytomegalovirus status.

This clone was seen just once. As yet, its antigen is unknown. The PCR ran on 60 Vbeta and 13 Jbeta primers. Here immunoSEQ multiplex PCR was the method, and the copy in TCRdb shows in-frame clones only, minus some. The repertoire holds around 120,000 clones, with 79% as singletons. This receptor was obtained from a man aged 25-45 years in good health and CMV-seropositive. Sequenced: PBMCs.

CDR3 DNA: TGTGCCAGCAGCTTAATTTCCAGGGGGCATGGCTACACCTTC. It translates to CASSLISRGHGYTF. The chain combines TRBV7-2 with TRBJ1-2; 8 positions match TRBD1. The CDR3 contains 14 residues. From germline, CDR1 is SGHTA and CDR2 FQGNSA. Trimming removed 2 bases from V and 6 bases from J; junction bases left unmatched: 5.